This T cell receptor beta chain was identified in a study of Graves' ophthalmopathy and Graves' hyperthyroidism. Overall study results and limits: Ophthalmopathy and stable hyperthyroidism were discriminated by a 13-signature model, with roughly 88% sensitivity and about 82% specificity. Predictions made by the model for ophthalmopathy progression reached more than 55% sensitivity and almost 75% specificity.

As for this clonotype: Its antigen is still unknown.

RNA transcripts served as template for amplifying TCR beta CDR3 sequences. The first round was an RT-PCR with HTBI primers, and the second round was a multiplex PCR. TCRdb used MiXCR to reprocess the multiplex PCR reads, holding one entry per CDR3 protein. The sample records about 500,000 distinct CDR3 sequences, approximately 15% being singletons. Clinical symptoms, serum thyroxine, TRAb, thyroid ultrasound and orbital computed tomography were relied on for diagnosis. PBMCs were isolated by Ficoll-Paque density gradient centrifugation, using approximately 10 ml of fresh peripheral blood as the starting material. Per germline, CDR1 ENHRY and CDR2 SYGVKD. CDR3 length: 14 amino acids. The ends were cut back, 10 bases at V and 5 bases at J, with 20 bases in the middle.

The V call is TRBV10-3, the J call TRBJ2-5; D is undetermined. Sequencing was carried out using blood. This clonotype was sampled from a woman in her twenties or thirties with Graves' ophthalmopathy. The CDR3, as DNA: TGTGCCACCCGAAGCTCAACGGGTGGGGAGACCCAGTACTTC. Encoded protein: CATRSSTGGETQYF.